This T cell receptor beta chain stems from a study of blood T cells in healthy people across ages. General study points: Significant beta diversity loss was already apparent by age roughly 38, declining roughly linearly.

Using a J-beta primer mix together with a sample-barcoded 5' primer, a second PCR was run for about 6 to 12 cycles. TCRdb passed the 5' RACE reads through MiXCR, listing each CDR3 protein once. The profile shows 700,000 to 900,000 distinct CDR3 sequences, roughly 26% of them singletons. Germline CDR1 MNHNS, CDR2 SASEGT. This CDR3 is built from 15 residues. Trimming removed 4 bases from V and 0 bases from J, with 7 bases in between. Remarks on this clonotype: The target antigen is unknown.

These data also featured in a second study, about T cells of mothers and their children. Per that paper: Related and unrelated pairs show TCR recombination output that thymic selection shapes similarly.

The chain carries TRBV6-1 and TRBJ2-6; D unresolved. The TCR was taken from a boy between 10 and 17 years old in good health. The material sequenced was blood. In DNA form, the CDR3 reads TGTGCCAGCAGTGGCCAATTCTCTGGGGCCAACGTCCTGACTTTC. Amino acids: CASSGQFSGANVLTF.